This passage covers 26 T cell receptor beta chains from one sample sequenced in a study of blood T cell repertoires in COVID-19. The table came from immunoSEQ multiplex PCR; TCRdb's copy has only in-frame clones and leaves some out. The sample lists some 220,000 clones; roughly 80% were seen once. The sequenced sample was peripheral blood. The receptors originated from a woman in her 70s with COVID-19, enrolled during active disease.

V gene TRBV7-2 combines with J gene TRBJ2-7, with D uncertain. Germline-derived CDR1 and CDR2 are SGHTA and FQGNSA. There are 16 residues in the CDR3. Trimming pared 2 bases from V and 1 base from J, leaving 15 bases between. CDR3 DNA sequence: TGTGCCAGCAGCTTAAATGATCAGCGCATTTCCTACGAGCAGTACTTC. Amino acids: CASSLNDQRISYEQYF.

The CDR3 DNA is TGTGCCACCAGCGCTCACCTCTCCGACAGGGGGCTCGACTATGGCTACACCTTC. As protein: CATSAHLSDRGLDYGYTF. The chain is built from TRBV15 and TRBJ1-2; the match to TRBD1 covers 10 bases. CDR1 is LNHNV and CDR2 is YYDKDF in the germline V gene (reference sequence). The V segment lost 5 bases and the J segment 3 bases; nucleotides outside the gene matches: 15. The CDR3 is 18 residues long. The full variable domain, with the rest looked up from reference TRBV15 and TRBJ1-2, is DAMVIQNPRYQVTQFGKPVTLSCSQTLNHNVMYWYQQKSSQAPKLLFHYYDKDFNNEADTPDNFQSRRPNTSFCFLDIRSPGLGDTAMYLCATSAHLSDRGLDYGYTFGSGTRLTVV.

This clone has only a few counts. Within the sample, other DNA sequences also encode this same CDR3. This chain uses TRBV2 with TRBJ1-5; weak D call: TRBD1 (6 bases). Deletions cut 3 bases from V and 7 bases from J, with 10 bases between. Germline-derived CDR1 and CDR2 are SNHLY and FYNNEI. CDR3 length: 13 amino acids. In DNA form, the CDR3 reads TGTGCCAGCAGTGACCAGGGGTACCAGCCCCAGCATTTT. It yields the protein CASSDQGYQPQHF.

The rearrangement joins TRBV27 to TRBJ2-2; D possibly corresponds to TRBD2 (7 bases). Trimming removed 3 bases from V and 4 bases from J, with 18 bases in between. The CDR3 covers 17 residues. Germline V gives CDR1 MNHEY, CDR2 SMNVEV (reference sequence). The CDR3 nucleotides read TGTGCCAGCAGTTTGAGGGGGGGATTTGGGTCCACCGGGGAGCTGTTTTTT. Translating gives CASSLRGGFGSTGELFF.

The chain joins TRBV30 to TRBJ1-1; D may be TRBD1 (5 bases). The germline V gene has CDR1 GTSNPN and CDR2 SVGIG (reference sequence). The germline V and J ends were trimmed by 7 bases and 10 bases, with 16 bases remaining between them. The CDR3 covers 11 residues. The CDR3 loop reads CAFGQAGGAFF. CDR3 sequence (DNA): TGTGCCTTCGGGCAGGCCGGGGGAGCTTTCTTT.

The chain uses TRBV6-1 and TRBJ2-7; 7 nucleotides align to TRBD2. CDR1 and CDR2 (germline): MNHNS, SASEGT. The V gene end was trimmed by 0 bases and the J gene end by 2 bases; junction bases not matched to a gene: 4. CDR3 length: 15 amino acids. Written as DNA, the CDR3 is TGTGCCAGCAGTGAAGCGATGAGCGGGGCCTACGAGCAGTACTTC. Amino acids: CASSEAMSGAYEQYF.

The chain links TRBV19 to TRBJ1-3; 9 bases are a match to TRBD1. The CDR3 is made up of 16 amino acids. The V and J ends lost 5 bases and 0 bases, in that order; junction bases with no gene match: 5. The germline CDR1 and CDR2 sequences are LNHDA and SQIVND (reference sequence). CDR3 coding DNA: TGTGCCAGTAGTTATGGGACAGGGAACTCTGGAAACACCATATATTTT. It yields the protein CASSYGTGNSGNTIYF. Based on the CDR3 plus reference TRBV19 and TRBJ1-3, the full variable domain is DGGITQSPKYLFRKEGQNVTLSCEQNLNHDAMYWYRQDPGQGLRLIYYSQIVNDFQKGDIAEGYSVSREKKESFPLTVTSAQKNPTAFYLCASSYGTGNSGNTIYFGEGSWLTVV.

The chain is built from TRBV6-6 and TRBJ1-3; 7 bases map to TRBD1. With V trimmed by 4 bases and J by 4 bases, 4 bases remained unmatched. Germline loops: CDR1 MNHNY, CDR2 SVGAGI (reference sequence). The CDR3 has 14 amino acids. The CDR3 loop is CASSFDRVGNTIYF. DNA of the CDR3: TGTGCCAGCAGTTTCGACAGGGTGGGAAACACCATATATTTT.

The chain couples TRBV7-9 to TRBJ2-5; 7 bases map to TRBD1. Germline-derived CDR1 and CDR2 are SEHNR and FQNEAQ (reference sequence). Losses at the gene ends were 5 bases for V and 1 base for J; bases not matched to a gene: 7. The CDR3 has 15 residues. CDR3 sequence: CASSPGTALQETQYF. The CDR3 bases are TGTGCCAGCAGCCCAGGGACAGCTCTCCAAGAGACCCAGTACTTC.

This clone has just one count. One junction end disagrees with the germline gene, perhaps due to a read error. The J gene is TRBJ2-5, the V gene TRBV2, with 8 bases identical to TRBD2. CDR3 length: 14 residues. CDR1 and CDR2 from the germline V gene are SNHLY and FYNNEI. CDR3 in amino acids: CASSEARGRTRSNF. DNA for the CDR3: TGTGCCAGCAGTGAAGCGCGCGGGAGGACCCGGTCGAACTTC.

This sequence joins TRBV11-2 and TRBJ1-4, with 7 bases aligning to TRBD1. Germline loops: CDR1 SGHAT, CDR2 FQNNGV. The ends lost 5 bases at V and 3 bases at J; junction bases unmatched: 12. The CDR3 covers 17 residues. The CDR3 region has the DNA TGTGCCAGCAGCCGAAGTATGAGGGGGCGGGCTAATGAAAAACTGTTTTTT. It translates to CASSRSMRGRANEKLFF.

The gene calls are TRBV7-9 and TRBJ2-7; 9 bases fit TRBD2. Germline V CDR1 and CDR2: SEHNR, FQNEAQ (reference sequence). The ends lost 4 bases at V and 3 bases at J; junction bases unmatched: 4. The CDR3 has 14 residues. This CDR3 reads CASSSGLANYEQYF. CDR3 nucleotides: TGTGCCAGCAGCTCAGGACTAGCGAACTACGAGCAGTACTTC.

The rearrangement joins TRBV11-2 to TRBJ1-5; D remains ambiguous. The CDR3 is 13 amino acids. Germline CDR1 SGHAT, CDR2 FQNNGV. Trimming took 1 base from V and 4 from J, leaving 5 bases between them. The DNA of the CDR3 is TGTGCCAGCAGCTTAGCGGGGAATCAGCCCCAGCATTTT. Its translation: CASSLAGNQPQHF.

The CDR3 spells CASSVAGGYGYTF. DNA for the CDR3: TGTGCCAGCAGCGTCGCAGGGGGTTATGGCTACACCTTC. V usage is TRBV7-9 and J usage is TRBJ1-2; 7 bases agree with TRBD1. This CDR3 has 13 residues. Germline lookup yields CDR1 SEHNR and CDR2 FQNEAQ (reference sequence). With 5 bases clipped from V and 5 bases from J, the junction kept 5 bases outside the gene matches.

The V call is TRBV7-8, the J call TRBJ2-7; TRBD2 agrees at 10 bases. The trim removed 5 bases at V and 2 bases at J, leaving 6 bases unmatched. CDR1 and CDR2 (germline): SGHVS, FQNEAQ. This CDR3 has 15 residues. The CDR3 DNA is TGTGCCAGCAGCCGGAGGACTAGCGGCACCTACGAGCAGTACTTC. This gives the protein CASSRRTSGTYEQYF.

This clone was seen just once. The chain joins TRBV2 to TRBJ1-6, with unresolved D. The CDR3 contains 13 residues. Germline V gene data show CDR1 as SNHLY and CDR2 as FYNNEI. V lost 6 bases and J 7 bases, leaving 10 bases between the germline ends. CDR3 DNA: TGTGCCAGCAGCGGACTTTTCAATTCACCCCTCCACTTT. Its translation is CASSGLFNSPLHF.

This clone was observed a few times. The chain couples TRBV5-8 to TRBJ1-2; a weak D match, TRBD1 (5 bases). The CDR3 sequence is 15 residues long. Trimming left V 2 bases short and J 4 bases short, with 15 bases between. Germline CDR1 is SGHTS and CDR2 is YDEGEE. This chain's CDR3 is CASSFIGQGLYGYTF. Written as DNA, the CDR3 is TGTGCCAGCAGCTTCATAGGGCAGGGCCTCTATGGCTACACCTTC.

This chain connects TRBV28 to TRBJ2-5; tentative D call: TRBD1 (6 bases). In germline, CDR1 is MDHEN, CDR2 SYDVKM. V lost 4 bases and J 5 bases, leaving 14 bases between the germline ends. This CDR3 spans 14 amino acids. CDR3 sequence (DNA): TGTGCCAGCAGTTCGTACAGGGAGCGGGAGACCCAGTACTTC. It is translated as CASSSYRERETQYF. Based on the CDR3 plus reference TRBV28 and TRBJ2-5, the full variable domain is DVKVTQSSRYLVKRTGEKVFLECVQDMDHENMFWYRQDPGLGLRLIYFSYDVKMKEKGDIPEGYSVSREKKERFSLILESASTNQTSMYLCASSSYRERETQYFGPGTRLLVL.

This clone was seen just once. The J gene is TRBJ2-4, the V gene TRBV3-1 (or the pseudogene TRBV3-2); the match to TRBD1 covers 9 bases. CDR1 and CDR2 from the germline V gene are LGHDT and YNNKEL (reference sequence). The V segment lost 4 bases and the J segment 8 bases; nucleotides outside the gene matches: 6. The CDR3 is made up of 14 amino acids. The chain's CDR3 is CASSLRDRAHIQYF. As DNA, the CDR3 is TGTGCCAGCAGCCTTCGGGACAGGGCACACATTCAGTACTTC.

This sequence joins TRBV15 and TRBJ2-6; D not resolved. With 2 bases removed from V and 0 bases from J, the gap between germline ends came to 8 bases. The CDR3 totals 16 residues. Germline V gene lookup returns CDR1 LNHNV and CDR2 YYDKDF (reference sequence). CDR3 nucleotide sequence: TGTGCCACCAGCAGAACCGCGGTCTCTGGGGCCAACGTCCTGACTTTC. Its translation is CATSRTAVSGANVLTF.

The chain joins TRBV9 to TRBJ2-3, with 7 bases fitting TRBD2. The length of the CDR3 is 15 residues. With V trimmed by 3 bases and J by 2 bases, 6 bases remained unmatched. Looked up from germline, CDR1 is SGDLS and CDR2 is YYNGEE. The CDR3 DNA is TGTGCCAGCAGCGCGGAACTAGCGATCACAGATACGCAGTATTTT. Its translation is CASSAELAITDTQYF.

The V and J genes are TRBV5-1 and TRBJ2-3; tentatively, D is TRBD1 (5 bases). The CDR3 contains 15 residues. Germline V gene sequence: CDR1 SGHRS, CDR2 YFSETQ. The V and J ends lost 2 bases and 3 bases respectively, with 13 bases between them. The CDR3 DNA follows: TGCGCCAGCAGCTTAATTAGAAAGGGGACAGATACGCAGTATTTT. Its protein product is CASSLIRKGTDTQYF.

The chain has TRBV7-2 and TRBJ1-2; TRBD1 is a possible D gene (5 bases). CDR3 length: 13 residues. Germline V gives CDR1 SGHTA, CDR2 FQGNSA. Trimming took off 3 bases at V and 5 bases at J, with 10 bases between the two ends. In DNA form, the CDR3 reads TGTGCCAGCAGCTTCGACAGTGAATATGGCTACACCTTC. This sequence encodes CASSFDSEYGYTF.

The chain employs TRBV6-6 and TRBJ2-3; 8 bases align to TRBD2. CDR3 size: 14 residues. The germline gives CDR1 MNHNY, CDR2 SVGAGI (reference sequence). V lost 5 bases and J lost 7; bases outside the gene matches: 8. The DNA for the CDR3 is TGTGCCAGCAGTCAAAAAGCGGGAGTCCATACGCAGTATTTT. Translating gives CASSQKAGVHTQYF.

The CDR3 reads CSVEWSERKPYNEQFF. In DNA, the CDR3 is TGCAGCGTTGAATGGAGCGAGAGGAAACCCTACAATGAGCAGTTCTTC. The chain has TRBV29-1 and TRBJ2-1; D not certain. The germline gives CDR1 SQVTM, CDR2 ANQGSEA. The CDR3 extends over 16 amino acids. V was trimmed by 2 bases and J by 2 bases, leaving 16 bases between them.

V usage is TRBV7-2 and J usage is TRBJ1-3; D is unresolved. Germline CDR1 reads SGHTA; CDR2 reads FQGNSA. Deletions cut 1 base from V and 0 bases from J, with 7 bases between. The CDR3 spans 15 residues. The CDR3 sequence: CASSLGAYSGNTIYF. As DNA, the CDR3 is TGTGCCAGCAGCTTAGGGGCCTACTCTGGAAACACCATATATTTT.